The 15 T cell receptor beta chains in this list originate from one sample, sequenced in a study of regulatory T cells in long-lasting Graves disease (dated by TCRdb to about 2021). Sample time point, as interpreted from the label and publication: newly diagnosed GD, antithyroid drugs for less than 3 months. For both TCR sequencing and RNA sequencing, RNA was extracted from PBMCs using TRIzol. The library was built by means of multiplex PCR. The reads were generated on an Illumina HiSeq 4000. To build TCR beta libraries, CDR3 regions were amplified by Arm-PCR using iRepertoire HTBI primers. TCRdb's own reprocessing of the public reads used fastp at Q25 and MiXCR and kept productive beta chains. All rows with the same CDR3 protein become a single entry with the most common DNA and genes. This sample lists about 420,000 distinct CDR3 sequences; roughly 15% were detected once. Of the sample, about 25% falls within the top ten clones.

The sample was also reused in another study, on T cells in Graves' hyperthyroidism and ophthalmopathy.

The starting material was peripheral blood mononuclear cells (PBMCs), obtained at new diagnosis, from a patient treated with antithyroid drugs. These receptors were taken from a young woman with Graves disease. Donor details come from another sample of the same person, matched by shared clones.

This clonotype has ten or more counts. The chain recombines TRBV10-1 with TRBJ2-3; D gene ambiguous. Germline CDR1 reads WNHNN; CDR2 reads SYGVQD (reference sequence). This CDR3 has 16 amino acids. Trimming took off 3 bases at V and 0 bases at J, with 13 bases between the two ends. The CDR3 is CASSDLWAASTDTQYF. DNA for the CDR3: TGCGCCAGCAGTGACCTTTGGGCGGCTAGCACAGATACGCAGTATTTT.

V gene TRBV6-2 or TRBV6-3 combines with J gene TRBJ2-2; possible D gene TRBD2, 5 bases. The CDR3 consists of 14 residues. Germline CDR1 reads MNHEY; CDR2 reads SVGEGT. Trimming removed 1 base at V and 8 bases at J, with 11 bases between. CDR3 residues: CASSYYNWEGELFF. Here the CDR3 DNA reads TGTGCCAGCAGTTACTATAACTGGGAGGGGGAGCTGTTTTTT.

J is TRBJ1-4 and V is TRBV10-3, with TRBD1 identical over 8 bases. The germline V gene has CDR1 ENHRY and CDR2 SYGVKD. The CDR3 has 12 residues. V lost 10 bases, J lost 7 bases, and 5 bases stayed unmatched. The CDR3 protein is CATAGTGEKLFF. As DNA, the CDR3 is TGTGCCACGGCCGGGACAGGTGAAAAACTGTTTTTT.

This clonotype was seen repeatedly, ten times or more. The gene calls are TRBV24-1 and TRBJ1-2; 8 bases line up with TRBD1. Trimming cost V 4 bases and J 4 bases; bases outside gene matches: 4. This CDR3 has 14 amino acids. The germline gives CDR1 KGHDR, CDR2 SFDVKD. The CDR3 loop is CATSDQDRAYGYTF. CDR3 nucleotide sequence: TGTGCCACCAGTGACCAGGACAGGGCCTATGGCTACACCTTC.

Ten or more counts support this clonotype. The CDR3 coding sequence is TGCAGCGTTGCGCGGGCGAACGAGCAGTACTTC. Residues: CSVARANEQYF. This chain links TRBV29-1 with TRBJ2-7; possibly TRBD2 for D (5 bases). Trimming left V 4 bases short and J 5 bases short, with 9 bases between. CDR3 length: 11 residues. The germline CDR1 and CDR2 sequences are SQVTM and ANQGSEA.

This clonotype was observed at least ten times. V gene TRBV12-3 or TRBV12-4 combines with J gene TRBJ2-2; 11 bases map to TRBD2. The CDR3 runs 17 residues. Trimming took 7 bases from V and 2 from J; bases not matched to a gene: 9. The CDR3 sequence: CASTPGLAEINTGELFF. CDR3 nucleotides: TGTGCCAGCACCCCGGGACTAGCGGAGATAAACACCGGGGAGCTGTTTTTT.

The chain uses TRBV28 and TRBJ2-1; 7 bases line up with TRBD2. CDR1 is MDHEN, CDR2 SYDVKM, per germline. The CDR3 is 15 amino acids. The J segment lost 1 base and the V segment lost 7 bases, leaving 7 bases of the junction unmatched. CDR3 residues: CASMGGGMSYNEQFF. The CDR3 DNA reads TGTGCCAGCATGGGGGGGGGGATGTCCTACAATGAGCAGTTCTTC.

Notes on this clonotype: A read error is possible here, since a much larger clone lies one base away. V is TRBV6-5 and J is TRBJ2-1, with D hard to call. The CDR3 totals 15 residues. CDR1 is MNHEY, CDR2 SVGAGI, per germline. The CDR3 nucleotides read TGTGCCAGCAGTTCCCCGCCGGCAGGACGCAATGAGCGGTTCTTC. Protein: CASSSPPAGRNERFF.

This clonotype was observed at least ten times. V usage is TRBV12-3 or TRBV12-4 and J usage is TRBJ2-5, with D possibly matching TRBD2 (9 bases). Between the trimmed V and J ends, which lost 6 bases and 7 bases, there was a span of 27 bases. The CDR3 extends over 17 amino acids. CDR3 nucleotide sequence: TGTGCCAGCAGACCTAGTGGACAGGGACTAGCAGAGGGGACCCAGTACTTC. Translating gives CASRPSGQGLAEGTQYF.

This clonotype was counted ten times or more. The chain uses TRBV28 and TRBJ2-3; the D gene is possibly TRBD1 (5 bases). Germline loops: CDR1 MDHEN, CDR2 SYDVKM. This CDR3 spans 15 amino acids. Trimming cost V 3 bases and J 0 bases, with 10 bases left between them. The CDR3 sequence: CASSFYQGSTDTQYF. The CDR3 coding sequence is TGTGCCAGCAGTTTTTATCAGGGCAGCACAGATACGCAGTATTTT.

V and J are TRBV20-1 and TRBJ1-1; 12 bases line up with TRBD1. The CDR3 loop spans 15 amino acids. Germline-derived CDR1 and CDR2 are DFQATT and SNEGSKA (reference sequence). Trimming cost V 3 bases and J 5 bases; bases outside gene matches: 7. The CDR3 protein is CSASIRDRGQTEAFF. The CDR3 DNA reads as TGCAGTGCTAGTATCCGGGACAGGGGGCAGACTGAAGCTTTCTTT.

This clonotype was observed at least ten times. V usage is TRBV7-2 and J usage is TRBJ2-1, with D perhaps matching TRBD1 (6 bases). The CDR3 length is 15 residues. CDR1 and CDR2 from the germline V gene are SGHTA and FQGNSA. Between the trimmed V and J ends, which lost 5 bases and 2 bases, there was a span of 13 bases. In DNA form, the CDR3 reads TGTGCCAGCAGCCCCAGGGGCGTGACCTACAATGAGCAGTTCTTC. Amino acid sequence: CASSPRGVTYNEQFF.

In its sample, this clonotype was seen a few times. The chain has TRBV6-1 and TRBJ2-2; perhaps TRBD2 as D (6 bases). Trimming stripped 6 bases from V and 8 bases from J, with 25 bases between. Looked up from germline, CDR1 is MNHNS and CDR2 is SASEGT. The CDR3 covers 17 residues. This chain's CDR3 is CASSSKGLGLGTGELFF. The CDR3 DNA reads as TGTGCCAGCAGCTCAAAGGGACTGGGATTGGGTACTGGGGAGCTGTTTTTT.

This clonotype has only a few counts. The CDR3 nucleotides read TGTGCCAGCAGTTCCTTCTGGGACACGTCGGGTGAGCAGTACTTC. Translation gives CASSSFWDTSGEQYF. This sequence joins TRBV28 and TRBJ2-7; TRBD1 is a possible D gene (6 bases). The ends were cut back, 4 bases at V and 7 bases at J, with 20 bases in the middle. The V gene's germline CDR1 is MDHEN and CDR2 SYDVKM. The CDR3 spans 15 residues.

This clonotype was seen a handful of times. The gene calls are TRBV6-5 and TRBJ1-1; D ambiguous. There are 13 residues in the CDR3. CDR1 is MNHEY, CDR2 SVGAGI, per germline. The V and J ends lost 2 bases and 1 base respectively, with 5 bases between them. CDR3 sequence (DNA): TGTGCCAGCAGTTACCCCCAGAACACTGAAGCTTTCTTT. Translation gives CASSYPQNTEAFF.